The 26 T cell receptor beta chains given below trace back to one sample, sequenced in a study of identical twins. Using its own MiXCR run on the 5' RACE reads, TCRdb lists one record per CDR3 protein. The sample has a few hundred thousand distinct CDR3 sequences; roughly 9% are singletons. These sequences were also reported in another study, on yellow fever vaccine responses in identical twins.

Sequencing was performed on CD8+ T cells sorted from blood. Receptor source: a young woman in good health.

This clonotype has ten or more counts. This chain connects TRBV6-2 or TRBV6-3 to TRBJ2-5; 8 nucleotides agree with TRBD2. Trimming took 4 bases from V and 3 from J; bases not matched to a gene: 7. There are 15 residues in the CDR3. Germline V gene data show CDR1 as MNHEY and CDR2 as SVGEGT. This CDR3 reads CASSLLAENEETQYF. As DNA, the CDR3 is TGTGCCAGCAGTTTACTAGCGGAAAATGAAGAGACCCAGTACTTC.

This clonotype was detected ten times or more. The CDR3 sequence: CASSSAERDEKLFF. The DNA of the CDR3 is TGTGCCAGCAGCTCGGCAGAAAGAGACGAAAAACTGTTTTTT. The chain carries TRBV7-9 and TRBJ1-4; D gene unclear. There are 14 residues in the CDR3. Trimming pared 4 bases from V and 8 bases from J, leaving 14 bases between. Germline CDR1 is SEHNR and CDR2 is FQNEAQ (reference sequence).

This clonotype was counted at least ten times. The J gene is TRBJ2-7, the V gene TRBV29-1; a possible D gene is TRBD1 (6 bases). CDR3 length: 15 amino acids. The germline V and J ends were trimmed by 6 bases and 3 bases, with 21 bases remaining between them. CDR1 and CDR2 (germline): SQVTM, ANQGSEA. In nucleotides, the CDR3 is TGCAGCGTACTCAACCCGGGACACGCCAACTACGAGCAGTACTTC. It codes for CSVLNPGHANYEQYF.

This clonotype appeared a few times. CDR3 sequence: CASSPPSGVTSYEQYF. In DNA, the CDR3 is TGTGCCAGCTCACCCCCCTCGGGGGTGACGTCCTACGAGCAGTACTTC. This chain connects TRBV18 to TRBJ2-7; tentatively, D is TRBD2 (6 bases). Germline values: CDR1 KGHSH, CDR2 LQKENI. Trimming removed 3 bases at V and 1 base at J, with 16 bases between. The CDR3 loop spans 16 amino acids.

The V call is TRBV7-9, the J call TRBJ1-1; 7 nucleotides match TRBD1. The CDR3 has 16 amino acids. Germline values: CDR1 SEHNR, CDR2 FQNEAQ (reference sequence). The ends lost 5 bases at V and 0 bases at J; junction bases unmatched: 9. CDR3 nucleotides: TGTGCCAGCAGCCAGCGGCAGGGGGGCTTGAACACTGAAGCTTTCTTT. Amino acid sequence: CASSQRQGGLNTEAFF.

The V and J genes are TRBV10-3 and TRBJ2-5; D perhaps matches TRBD2 (6 bases). Germline V gives CDR1 ENHRY, CDR2 SYGVKD. CDR3 length equals 15 residues. Between the trimmed V and J ends, which lost 4 bases and 1 base, there was a span of 13 bases. CDR3 DNA sequence: TGTGCCATCAGTGCGTCGGGGGAGAGCCAAGAGACCCAGTACTTC. The encoded protein is CAISASGESQETQYF.

This clonotype was picked up a small number of times. The chain couples TRBV28 to TRBJ2-7; 10 nucleotides line up with TRBD1. Germline CDR1 and CDR2: MDHEN and SYDVKM. The CDR3 extends over 14 amino acids. V shed 6 bases, J shed 2 bases, and the junction held 4 bases outside the gene matches. CDR3 loop: CASRLGQGAYEQYF. The DNA of the CDR3 is TGTGCCAGCAGACTCGGACAGGGGGCCTACGAGCAGTACTTC.

This chain connects TRBV11-1 to TRBJ2-1; D possibly uses TRBD1 or TRBD2 (5 bases each). The germline V gene encodes CDR1 SGHAT and CDR2 FQDESV (reference sequence). CDR3 length: 18 residues. V was cut by 8 bases and J by 6 bases, with 29 bases left in between. This CDR3 reads CASSSLASGTTNANEQFF. As DNA, the CDR3 is TGTGCCAGCTCCAGCCTGGCGTCCGGGACCACCAACGCCAATGAGCAGTTCTTC.

There are a few counts of this clonotype. J is TRBJ1-1 and V is TRBV19, with TRBD1 identical over 8 bases. V lost 4 bases and J lost 5; bases outside the gene matches: 9. The CDR3 runs 15 residues. Germline CDR1 LNHDA, CDR2 SQIVND (reference sequence). DNA of the CDR3: TGTGCCAGTAGTAGGAACCGGGACAGGCGGACTGAAGCTTTCTTT. It specifies CASSRNRDRRTEAFF.

In its sample, this clonotype was seen many times. The J gene is TRBJ1-5, the V gene TRBV24-1; the D is unclear. CDR3 size: 13 residues. Per germline, CDR1 KGHDR and CDR2 SFDVKD. Trimming took off 4 bases at V and 4 bases at J, with 7 bases between the two ends. CDR3 DNA sequence: TGTGCCACCAGTGAGGAGGTTAATCAGCCCCAGCATTTT. Amino acid sequence: CATSEEVNQPQHF.

The rearrangement links TRBV2 to TRBJ2-3, with D hard to call. Germline loops: CDR1 SNHLY, CDR2 FYNNEI. The CDR3 loop spans 12 amino acids. Trimming stripped 8 bases from V and 4 bases from J, with 10 bases between. CDR3 region: CASPPDPDTQYF. The CDR3 coding sequence is TGTGCCAGCCCTCCTGATCCAGATACGCAGTATTTT.

The V call is TRBV20-1, the J call TRBJ2-3; 10 nucleotides agree with TRBD1. Germline V gene data show CDR1 as DFQATT and CDR2 as SNEGSKA (reference sequence). V lost 4 bases and J lost 2; bases outside the gene matches: 6. This CDR3 comprises 15 residues. In nucleotides, the CDR3 is TGCAGTGCTACCCCGGACAGGGGGTACACAGATACGCAGTATTTT. It specifies CSATPDRGYTDTQYF.

This chain joins TRBV4-3 and TRBJ2-1, with D perhaps TRBD1 (5 bases). V gave up 0 bases and J gave up 0 bases, with 9 bases separating them. Germline CDR1 LGHNA, CDR2 YSLEER. The CDR3 has 16 amino acids. This chain's CDR3 is CASSQDPRASYNEQFF. The DNA for the CDR3 is TGCGCCAGCAGCCAAGATCCCAGGGCCTCCTACAATGAGCAGTTCTTC.

J is TRBJ2-5 and V is TRBV4-1; 7 positions agree with TRBD2. Per germline, CDR1 MGHRA and CDR2 YSYEKL. The V and J ends lost 3 bases and 5 bases, in that order; junction bases with no gene match: 6. The CDR3 has 14 residues. Written as DNA, the CDR3 is TGCGCCAGCAGCCAGGGGAGGGCCTGGGAGACCCAGTACTTC. It specifies CASSQGRAWETQYF.

This clonotype was picked up a small number of times. The V gene is TRBV6-2 or TRBV6-3, the J gene TRBJ2-5; D gene ambiguous. This CDR3 spans 13 amino acids. Germline V gene sequence: CDR1 MNHEY, CDR2 SVGEGT. The V and J ends lost 6 bases and 3 bases respectively, with 11 bases between them. CDR3 coding DNA: TGTGCCAGCAGCACCATTCTTGAAGAGACCCAGTACTTC. Translation: CASSTILEETQYF.

V usage is TRBV7-9 and J usage is TRBJ2-4; perhaps TRBD2 as D (7 bases). This CDR3 has 16 amino acids. Germline lookup yields CDR1 SEHNR and CDR2 FQNEAQ (reference sequence). Deletions cut 1 base from V and 2 bases from J, with 12 bases between. The CDR3 protein is CASSLGSGGPKNIQYF. CDR3 nucleotides: TGTGCCAGCAGCTTAGGATCCGGGGGGCCCAAAAACATTCAGTACTTC.

The chain has TRBV7-3 and TRBJ2-5; 10 positions match TRBD1. The CDR3 loop spans 15 amino acids. CDR1 and CDR2 (germline): SGHTA, FQGTGA. With 5 bases clipped from V and 5 bases from J, the junction kept 8 bases outside the gene matches. The CDR3 nucleotides read TGTGCCAGCAGCGAGGGACAGGGGCTTGGGGAGACCCAGTACTTC. Protein: CASSEGQGLGETQYF.

This clonotype was recorded at least ten times. CDR3 bases: TGTGCCAGCAGCGTCGGGGGATACACTGAAGCTTTCTTT. Its protein is CASSVGGYTEAFF. This rearrangement joins TRBV9 to TRBJ1-1; tentative D call: TRBD1 (5 bases). CDR3 length: 13 amino acids. V was cut by 2 bases and J by 3 bases, with 8 bases left in between. CDR1 SGDLS and CDR2 YYNGEE come from the germline V gene.

This rearrangement joins TRBV5-6 to TRBJ1-1; D ambiguous. The CDR3 consists of 13 residues. V lost 2 bases, J lost 7 bases, and 12 bases lay in between. Per germline, CDR1 SGHDT and CDR2 YYEEEE. CDR3 loop: CASSFGSKGEAFF. CDR3 bases: TGTGCCAGCAGCTTTGGGTCTAAGGGTGAAGCTTTCTTT. Combining the CDR3 with reference TRBV5-6 and TRBJ1-1 gives the whole variable domain DAGVTQSPTHLIKTRGQQVTLRCSPKSGHDTVSWYQQALGQGPQFIFQYYEEEERQRGNFPDRFSGHQFPNYSSELNVNALLLGDSALYLCASSFGSKGEAFFGQGTRLTVV.

The gene calls are TRBV30 and TRBJ2-2, with 7 positions matching TRBD2. The V and J ends lost 2 bases and 3 bases, in that order; junction bases with no gene match: 15. The length of the CDR3 is 18 residues. From germline, CDR1 is GTSNPN and CDR2 SVGIG (reference sequence). This CDR3 is CAWSPREGVLADTGELFF. The CDR3 bases are TGTGCCTGGAGTCCGAGAGAGGGTGTGCTAGCGGACACCGGGGAGCTGTTTTTT.

This chain connects TRBV4-2 to TRBJ2-3; D remains ambiguous. This CDR3 spans 14 amino acids. Trimming removed 4 bases from V and 2 bases from J, with 10 bases in between. Germline assignment: CDR1 LGHNA and CDR2 YNFKEQ. The DNA of the CDR3 is TGTGCCAGCAGCCCCGCCGGCCTCACAGATACGCAGTATTTT. It specifies CASSPAGLTDTQYF.

This clonotype was counted at least ten times. The V gene is TRBV7-6, the J gene TRBJ2-1; the D is unclear. Germline CDR1 and CDR2: SGHVS and FNYEAQ. V lost 1 base to trimming and J lost 8 bases, with 12 bases between them. The CDR3 runs to 14 residues. The CDR3 region has the DNA TGTGCCAGCAGCTTAGGAGGATTTGTCTATGAGCAGTTCTTC. As protein: CASSLGGFVYEQFF.

This clonotype was found a few times. V usage is TRBV21-1 and J usage is TRBJ2-1; the table assigns TRBD2, which was not confirmed against the DNA. TRBV21-1 is flagged as a pseudogene. CDR3 size: 16 residues. The CDR3 protein is CASSNPREGRYNEQFF. As DNA, the CDR3 is TGTGCCAGCAGCAACCCGCGGGAGGGCCGCTACAATGAGCAGTTCTTC.

This clonotype was seen only a few times. The rearrangement links TRBV15 to TRBJ2-7; D gene unclear. CDR3 length: 12 residues. Germline V gene sequence: CDR1 LNHNV, CDR2 YYDKDF (reference sequence). V lost 0 bases and J 6 bases, leaving 6 bases between the germline ends. DNA for the CDR3: TGTGCCACCAGCAGAGATACGGGCGAGCAGTACTTC. Amino acid sequence: CATSRDTGEQYF.

This clonotype was counted a single time. A read error may account for a junction end that differs from germline. The gene calls are TRBV7-9 and TRBJ2-5, with no clear D. Germline V gene sequence: CDR1 SEHNR, CDR2 FQNEAQ (reference sequence). CDR3 length: 13 amino acids. This CDR3 is CASSYTGQETRYF. CDR3 sequence (DNA): TGTGCCAGCAGCTACACCGGGCAAGAGACCCGGTACTTC.

This clonotype was seen ten or more times. The rearrangement uses TRBV12-3 or TRBV12-4 and TRBJ2-1; 9 bases map to TRBD2. J lost 5 bases, V lost 6 bases, and 2 bases had no gene match. CDR3 length: 13 amino acids. CDR3 amino acids: CASRRLADNEQFF. Written as DNA, the CDR3 is TGTGCCAGCAGGAGACTAGCGGACAATGAGCAGTTCTTC.